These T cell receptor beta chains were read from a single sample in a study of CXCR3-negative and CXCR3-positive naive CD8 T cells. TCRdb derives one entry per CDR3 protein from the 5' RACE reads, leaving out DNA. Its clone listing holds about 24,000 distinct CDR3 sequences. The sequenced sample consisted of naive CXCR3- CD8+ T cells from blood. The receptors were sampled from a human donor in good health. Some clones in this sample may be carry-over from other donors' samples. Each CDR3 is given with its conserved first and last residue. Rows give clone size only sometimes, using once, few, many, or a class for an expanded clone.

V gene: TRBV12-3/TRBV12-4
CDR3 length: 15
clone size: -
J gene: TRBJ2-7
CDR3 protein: CASSLGVGGAYEQYF

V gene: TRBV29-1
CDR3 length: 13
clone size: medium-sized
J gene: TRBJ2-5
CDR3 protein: CSVGGGDQETQYF

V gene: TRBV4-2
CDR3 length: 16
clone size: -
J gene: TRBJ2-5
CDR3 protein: CASSQGLGQGEETQYF

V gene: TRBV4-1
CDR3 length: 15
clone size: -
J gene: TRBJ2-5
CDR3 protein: CASSPSVAVPETQYF

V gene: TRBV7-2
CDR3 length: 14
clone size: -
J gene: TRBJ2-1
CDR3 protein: CASSYTTGYNEQFF

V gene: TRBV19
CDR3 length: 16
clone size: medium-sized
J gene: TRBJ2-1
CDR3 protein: CASSPGGQSSYNEQFF

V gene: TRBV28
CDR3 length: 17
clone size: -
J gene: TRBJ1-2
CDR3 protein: CASSLPVDGTGTDGYTF

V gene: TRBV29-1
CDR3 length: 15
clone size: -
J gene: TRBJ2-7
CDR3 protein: CSVELGDRANYEQYF

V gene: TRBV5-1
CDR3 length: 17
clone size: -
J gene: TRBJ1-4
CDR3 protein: CASSLGRTGLLEEKLFF

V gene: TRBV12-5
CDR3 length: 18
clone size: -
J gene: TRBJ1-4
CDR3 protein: CASGYQVRDGERNEKLFF

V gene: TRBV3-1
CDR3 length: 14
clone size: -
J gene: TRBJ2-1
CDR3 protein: CASSQDRPYGQWLF

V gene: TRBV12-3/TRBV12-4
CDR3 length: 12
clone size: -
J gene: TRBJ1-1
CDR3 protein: CASTPGTVEAFF

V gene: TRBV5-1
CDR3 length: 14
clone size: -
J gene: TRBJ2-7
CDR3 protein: CASSLNGAGYEQYF

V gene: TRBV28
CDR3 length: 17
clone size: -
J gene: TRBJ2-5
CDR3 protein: CASSFRLAGALGETQYF

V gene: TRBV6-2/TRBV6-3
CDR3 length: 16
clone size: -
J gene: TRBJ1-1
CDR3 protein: CASSYDIWLMNTEAFF

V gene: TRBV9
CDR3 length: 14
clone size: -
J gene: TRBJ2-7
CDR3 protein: CASSDRDNSYEQYF

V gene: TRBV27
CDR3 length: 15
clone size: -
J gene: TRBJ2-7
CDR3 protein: CASSFEGQGAYEQYF

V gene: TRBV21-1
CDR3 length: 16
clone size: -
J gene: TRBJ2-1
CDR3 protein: CASSDGGNASYNEQFF

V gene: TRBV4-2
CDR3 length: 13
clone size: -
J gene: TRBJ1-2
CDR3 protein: CASSHLGGGGYTF

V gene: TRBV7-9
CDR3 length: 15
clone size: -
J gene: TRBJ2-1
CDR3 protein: CASSLAMGARNEQFF

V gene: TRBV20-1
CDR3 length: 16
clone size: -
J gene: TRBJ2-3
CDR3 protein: CSAPLAGGTYTDTQYF

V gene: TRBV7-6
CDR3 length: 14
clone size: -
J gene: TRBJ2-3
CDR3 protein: CASSHRTGRGTQYF

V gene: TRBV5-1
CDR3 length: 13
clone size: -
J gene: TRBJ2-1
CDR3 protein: CASSITGVDEQFF

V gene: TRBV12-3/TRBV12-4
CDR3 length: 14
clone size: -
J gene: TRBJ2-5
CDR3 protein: CASSLALSRETQYF

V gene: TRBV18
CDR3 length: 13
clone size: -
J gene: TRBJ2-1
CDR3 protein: CASSPPVTIEQFF

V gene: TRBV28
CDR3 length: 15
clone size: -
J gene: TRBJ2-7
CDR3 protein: CATTGSWPNSYEQYF

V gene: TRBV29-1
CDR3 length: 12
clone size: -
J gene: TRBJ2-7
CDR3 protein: CSVEWGGYEQYF

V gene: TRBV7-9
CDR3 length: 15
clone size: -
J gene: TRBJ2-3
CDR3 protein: CASSSRQGHTDTQYF

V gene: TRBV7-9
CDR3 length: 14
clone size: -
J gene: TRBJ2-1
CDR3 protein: CASSLGDRPNEQFF

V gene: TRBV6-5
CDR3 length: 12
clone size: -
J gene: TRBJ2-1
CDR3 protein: CASRRGGNEQFF

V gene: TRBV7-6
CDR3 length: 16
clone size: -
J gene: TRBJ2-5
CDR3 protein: CASSLSGGSIEETQYF

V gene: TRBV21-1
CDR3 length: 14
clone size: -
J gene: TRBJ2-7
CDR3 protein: CASSKTGAAREQYF

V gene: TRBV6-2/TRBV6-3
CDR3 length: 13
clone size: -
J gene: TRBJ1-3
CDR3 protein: CASSPRYGNTIYF

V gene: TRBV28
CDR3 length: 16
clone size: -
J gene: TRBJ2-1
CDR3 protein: CASSFLGQGRENEQFF

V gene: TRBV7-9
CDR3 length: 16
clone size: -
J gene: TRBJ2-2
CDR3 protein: CASSPRGATNTGELFF

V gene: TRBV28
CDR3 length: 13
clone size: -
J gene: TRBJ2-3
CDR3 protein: CASSLGSTDTQYF

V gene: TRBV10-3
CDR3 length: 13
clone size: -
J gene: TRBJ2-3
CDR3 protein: CAISEGHTDTQYF

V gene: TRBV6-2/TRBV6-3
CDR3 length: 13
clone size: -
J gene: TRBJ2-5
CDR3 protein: CASSKQNQETQYF

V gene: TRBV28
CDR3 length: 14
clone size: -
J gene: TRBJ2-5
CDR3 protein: CASSFGGGQETQYF

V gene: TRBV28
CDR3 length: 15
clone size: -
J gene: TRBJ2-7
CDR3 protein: CAGSQGQGATYEQYF

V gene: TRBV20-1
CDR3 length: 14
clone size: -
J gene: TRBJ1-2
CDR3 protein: CSARDHYSNYGYTF